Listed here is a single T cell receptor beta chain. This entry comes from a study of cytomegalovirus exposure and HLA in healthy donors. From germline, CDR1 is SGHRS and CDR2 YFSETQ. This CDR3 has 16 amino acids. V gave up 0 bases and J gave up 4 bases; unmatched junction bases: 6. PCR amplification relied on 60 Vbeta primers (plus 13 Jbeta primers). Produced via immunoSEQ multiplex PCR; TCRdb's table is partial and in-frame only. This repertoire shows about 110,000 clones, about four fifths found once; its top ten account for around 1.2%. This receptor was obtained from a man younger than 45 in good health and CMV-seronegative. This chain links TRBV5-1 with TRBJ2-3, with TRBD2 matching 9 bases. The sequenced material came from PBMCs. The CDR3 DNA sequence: TGCGCCAGCAGCTTGGTCGGCGGGGGGGCCGCAGATACGCAGTATTTT. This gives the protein CASSLVGGGAADTQYF.